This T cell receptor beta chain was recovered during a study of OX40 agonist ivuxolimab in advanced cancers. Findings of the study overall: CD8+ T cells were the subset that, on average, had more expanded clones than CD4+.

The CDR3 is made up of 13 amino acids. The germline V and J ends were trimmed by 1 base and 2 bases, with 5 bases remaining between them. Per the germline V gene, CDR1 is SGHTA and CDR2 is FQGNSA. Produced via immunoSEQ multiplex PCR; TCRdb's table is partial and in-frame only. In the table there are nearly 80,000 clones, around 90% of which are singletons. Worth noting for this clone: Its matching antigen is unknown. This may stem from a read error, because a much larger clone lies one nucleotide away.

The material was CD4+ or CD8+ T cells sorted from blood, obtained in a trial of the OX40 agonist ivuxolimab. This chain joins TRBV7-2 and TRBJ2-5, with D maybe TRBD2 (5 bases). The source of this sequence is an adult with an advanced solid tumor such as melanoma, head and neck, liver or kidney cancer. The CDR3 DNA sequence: TGTGCCAGCAGCTTAGGAGGGCAAGAGACCCAGTACTTC. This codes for CASSLGGQETQYF.